This T cell receptor (beta chain) was profiled in a study of response to subunit inactivated influenza vaccine. Findings of the study overall: Only a handful of new T cells, the authors suggested, are recruited with each seasonal influenza vaccination.

The CDR3 loop spans 15 amino acids. CDR1 SQVTM and CDR2 ANQGSEA come from the germline V gene. The V gene lost 2 bases and the J gene lost 2 bases, with 13 bases spanning the gap. To note about this clonotype: The target antigen is unknown.

One entry per CDR3 protein, called by TCRdb with MiXCR from the RT-PCR reads. This table has 500,000 or so distinct CDR3 sequences, more than 15% appearing once. The rearrangement links TRBV29-1 to TRBJ2-1, with D perhaps given as TRBD1 or TRBD2 (5 bases each). The sample consisted of CD4+ T cells sorted from PBMCs, taken about 23 months after vaccination. This TCR was sampled from a man aged 45-69 years who received an inactivated influenza vaccine. This CDR3 is CSVERLGDPYNEQFF. CDR3 DNA sequence: TGCAGCGTTGAACGTTTGGGGGACCCCTACAATGAGCAGTTCTTC.